This is a list of T cell receptor beta chains from one sample in a study of blood T cell repertoires in COVID-19. Data came from immunoSEQ multiplex PCR; TCRdb stores just in-frame clones and leaves some out. The sample has 250,000 to 350,000 clones; around 85% are singletons. Material for sequencing was peripheral blood. All receptors derive from a human donor with COVID-19, enrolled during active disease. The donor label of this sample is uncertain. Each CDR3 is given with its conserved first and last residue. D genes are given only for firm matches. A row's size may be missing; if present it is once, few, many or a size class.

abundance,j_gene,d_gene,v_gene,CDR3aa,CDR3nt
.,TRBJ2-7,.,TRBV10-3,CAIGPTGYLYEQYF,TGTGCCATCGGGCCGACAGGATACCTCTACGAGCAGTACTTC
.,TRBJ2-1,TRBD2,TRBV6-5,CASSLFLAGRNEQFF,TGTGCCAGCAGTTTGTTCCTAGCGGGACGCAATGAGCAGTTCTTC
.,TRBJ1-5,.,TRBV5-5,CASSSQGTNQPQHF,TGTGCCAGCAGCTCACAGGGAACTAATCAGCCCCAGCATTTT
.,TRBJ2-1,TRBD1,TRBV24-1,CATSDFGSGTGKAEQFF,TGTGCCACCAGTGATTTTGGCTCCGGGACAGGGAAGGCCGAGCAGTTCTTC
.,TRBJ2-7,.,TRBV7-2,CASSLPGGVGEQYF,TGTGCCAGCAGCCTACCGGGTGGCGTGGGCGAGCAGTACTTC
.,TRBJ1-2,TRBD1,TRBV11-2,CASSLETGGAGGYTF,TGTGCCAGCAGCTTAGAGACAGGGGGCGCGGGTGGCTACACCTTC
.,TRBJ1-2,TRBD1,TRBV28,CASRGTGRGGYTF,TGTGCCAGCAGAGGGACAGGGAGAGGTGGCTACACCTTC
.,TRBJ1-1,.,TRBV4-3,CASSQRHHIRDNEAFF,TGCGCCAGCAGTCAGCGACACCATATCCGGGATAATGAAGCTTTCTTT
once,TRBJ1-5,.,TRBV3-1/TRBV3-2,CASSQGQTNQPQHF,TGTGCCAGCAGCCAAGGACAGACTAATCAGCCCCAGCATTTT
once,TRBJ2-3,TRBD2,TRBV28,CASSVMGLAGGRWGQYF,TGTGCCAGCAGTGTTATGGGACTAGCGGGAGGACGGTGGGGGCAGTATTTT
.,TRBJ1-4,TRBD1,TRBV5-4,CASSHSTGRIGEKLFF,TGTGCCAGCAGCCATTCGACAGGGAGGATAGGTGAAAAACTGTTTTTT
.,TRBJ1-6,TRBD1,TRBV30,CAWSRNTGQYNSPLHF,TGTGCCTGGAGTCGCAATACGGGACAGTATAATTCACCCCTCCACTTT
once,TRBJ1-4,.,TRBV28,CASRETGTNEKLFF,TGTGCCAGCAGGGAGACAGGCACTAATGAAAAACTGTTTTTT
.,TRBJ2-1,.,TRBV7-2,CASSPVGRRNEQFF,TGTGCCAGCAGCCCCGTCGGGAGACGGAATGAGCAGTTCTTC
.,TRBJ1-6,TRBD1,TRBV28,CASSLFRQGEDLHF,TGTGCCAGCAGTTTATTCCGACAGGGGGAGGACCTCCACTTT
.,TRBJ1-3,TRBD1,TRBV29-1,CSVFSTGGTGNTIYF,TGCAGCGTCTTTTCGACAGGGGGTACTGGAAACACCATATATTTT
few,TRBJ2-1,.,TRBV19,CASRGLRALSYNEQFF,TGTGCCAGTAGGGGACTTAGGGCCCTCTCCTACAATGAGCAGTTCTTC
.,TRBJ1-5,TRBD1,TRBV6-2/TRBV6-3,CASSPGGYSNQPQHF,TGTGCCAGCAGTCCAGGGGGCTATAGCAATCAGCCCCAGCATTTT
.,TRBJ2-7,TRBD1,TRBV6-5,CASSLGQSSYEQYF,TGTGCCAGCAGTCTGGGACAGAGCTCCTACGAGCAGTACTTC
.,TRBJ1-1,.,TRBV29-1,CSTKDRNTEAFF,TGCAGCACTAAAGACAGGAACACTGAAGCTTTCTTT
.,TRBJ2-7,TRBD1,TRBV30,CAWSADRGTYEQYF,TGTGCCTGGAGTGCGGACAGGGGGACCTACGAGCAGTACTTC
once,TRBJ2-7,TRBD1,TRBV7-9,CASSKGQGGNEQYF,TGTGCCAGCAGCAAGGGACAGGGGGGCAACGAGCAGTACTTC
.,TRBJ2-2,TRBD1,TRBV24-1,CATSGQGTTGELFF,TGTGCCACCTCGGGACAGGGGACCACCGGGGAGCTGTTTTTT
.,TRBJ1-6,TRBD1,TRBV7-6,CASRPSTGESSPLHF,TGTGCCAGCAGACCTTCGACAGGGGAGAGTTCACCCCTCCACTTT
.,TRBJ2-5,TRBD2,TRBV7-2,CASSLRTSETQYF,TGTGCCAGCAGCTTAAGGACTAGCGAGACCCAGTACTTC
.,TRBJ1-2,.,TRBV3-1/TRBV3-2,CASSQDRGGGGNYGYTF,TGTGCCAGCAGCCAAGATCGAGGCGGTGGAGGGAACTATGGCTACACCTTC
.,TRBJ2-3,.,TRBV7-7,CASSLGAGATDTQYF,TGTGCTAGCAGCTTAGGCGCTGGGGCCACAGATACGCAGTATTTT
.,TRBJ1-3,TRBD1,TRBV5-1,CASSINRGDYGNTIYF,TGCGCCAGCAGCATTAACAGGGGAGATTATGGAAACACCATATATTTT
.,TRBJ2-7,.,TRBV11-1,CASSLDRAGEQYF,TGTGCCAGCAGCTTGGACCGGGCGGGGGAGCAGTACTTC
.,TRBJ1-2,.,TRBV4-3,CASSQGTQGYNYGYTF,TGCGCCAGCAGCCAAGGAACGCAGGGTTACAACTATGGCTACACCTTC
.,TRBJ1-2,TRBD1,TRBV7-2,CASSIATGTVNYGYTF,TGTGCCAGCAGCATTGCAACCGGGACAGTTAACTATGGCTACACCTTC
.,TRBJ2-3,TRBD2,TRBV5-1,CASSSTGTSGPDTQYF,TGCGCCAGCAGCTCGACCGGGACTAGCGGACCAGATACGCAGTATTTT
.,TRBJ1-2,TRBD1,TRBV29-1,CSVDKGTGAGGYTF,TGCAGCGTTGATAAGGGGACAGGGGCGGGTGGCTACACCTTC
.,TRBJ1-1,.,TRBV5-1,CASSPDNQGDTEAFF,TGCGCCAGCAGCCCCGATAATCAGGGTGACACTGAAGCTTTCTTT
.,TRBJ1-1,.,TRBV28,CASTNPGMYTEAFF,TGTGCCAGCACCAACCCAGGGATGTACACTGAAGCTTTCTTT
.,TRBJ2-3,TRBD2,TRBV20-1,CSAGDQLAGGLTQYF,TGCAGCGCTGGTGACCAACTAGCGGGAGGGCTTACGCAGTATTTT
.,TRBJ2-2,.,TRBV5-1,CASSLDRGTGELFF,TGCGCCAGCAGCTTGGATAGGGGAACCGGGGAGCTGTTTTTT
.,TRBJ2-7,TRBD2,TRBV2,CASSRLAGVNYEQYF,TGTGCCAGCAGCCGACTAGCGGGAGTAAACTACGAGCAGTACTTC
.,TRBJ1-1,.,TRBV19,CASSGTGTMNTEAFF,TGTGCCAGTAGTGGGACCGGGACAATGAACACTGAAGCTTTCTTT
.,TRBJ2-7,TRBD1,TRBV11-2,CASSLGGQGGKYF,TGTGCCAGCAGCTTAGGGGGACAGGGAGGGAAGTACTTC
.,TRBJ2-2,.,TRBV7-9,CASSPSNTGELFF,TGTGCCAGCAGCCCTTCGAACACCGGGGAGCTGTTTTTT
.,TRBJ1-2,TRBD1,TRBV7-9,CASRSGTGYNYGYTF,TGTGCCAGCAGGTCCGGGACAGGGTATAACTATGGCTACACCTTC
.,TRBJ2-2,TRBD2,TRBV6-6,CASSWAGDTGELFF,TGTGCCAGCAGTTGGGCGGGAGACACCGGGGAGCTGTTTTTT
.,TRBJ1-2,.,TRBV27,CASSRGGANYGYTF,TGTGCCAGCAGTCGGGGGGGCGCTAACTATGGCTACACCTTC
.,TRBJ2-2,.,TRBV19,CASSIVAGETGELFF,TGTGCCAGTAGTATAGTAGCAGGGGAGACCGGGGAGCTGTTTTTT
few,TRBJ2-7,.,TRBV6-4,CASSGTPPHRVHYEQYF,TGTGCCAGCAGTGGCACGCCCCCCCATCGAGTCCACTACGAGCAGTACTTC
.,TRBJ1-4,.,TRBV6-5,CASSRFRGSGEELFF,TGTGCCAGCAGCCGATTCAGAGGAAGTGGGGAGGAACTGTTTTTT
once,TRBJ2-7,.,TRBV18,CASSLNSLASSSYEQYF,TGTGCCAGCTCCCTGAATTCCTTAGCTTCCAGCTCCTACGAGCAGTACTTC
.,TRBJ1-3,.,TRBV5-1,CASSLEGRSSGNTIYF,TGCGCCAGCAGCTTAGAGGGAAGATCATCTGGAAACACCATATATTTT
.,TRBJ1-4,TRBD1,TRBV7-9,CASSPGTGVPNEKLFF,TGTGCCAGCAGCCCTGGGACAGGGGTACCTAATGAAAAACTGTTTTTT
.,TRBJ2-7,TRBD2,TRBV7-9,CASSPQLAGVGEQYF,TGTGCCAGCAGCCCCCAACTAGCGGGAGTCGGCGAGCAGTACTTC
.,TRBJ1-2,TRBD1,TRBV5-4,CASSSRTGNNYGYTF,TGTGCCAGCAGCTCCCGGACAGGGAATAACTATGGCTACACCTTC
once,TRBJ1-6,.,TRBV6-4,CASSADSHTSGSPLHF,TGTGCCAGCAGTGCCGACAGTCACACGTCGGGTTCACCCCTCCACTTT